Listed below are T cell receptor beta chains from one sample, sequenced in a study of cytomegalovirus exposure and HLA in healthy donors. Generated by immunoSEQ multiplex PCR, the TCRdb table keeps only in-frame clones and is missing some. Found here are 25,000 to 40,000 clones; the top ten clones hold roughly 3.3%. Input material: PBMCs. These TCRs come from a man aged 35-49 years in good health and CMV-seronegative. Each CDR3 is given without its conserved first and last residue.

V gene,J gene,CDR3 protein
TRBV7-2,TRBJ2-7,ASSPASGRAYEQY
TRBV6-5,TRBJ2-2,ASSLRELVTGELF
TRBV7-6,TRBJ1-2,ASSLVTGHGYT
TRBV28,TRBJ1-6,ASSLRTEYSPLH
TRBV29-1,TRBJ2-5,SSIRTGAQETQY
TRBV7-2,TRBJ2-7,ASSLVQGSYEQY
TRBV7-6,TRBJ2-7,ASSLGQGAYEQY
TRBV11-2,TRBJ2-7,ASSFPQGLDEQY
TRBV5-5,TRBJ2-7,ASSLGGYEQY
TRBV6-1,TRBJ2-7,ASSDDQRIGNEQY
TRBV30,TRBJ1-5,AWSYSGTVNQPQH
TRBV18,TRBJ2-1,ASSPTSSYNEQF
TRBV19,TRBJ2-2,ASGWTGGSNTGELF
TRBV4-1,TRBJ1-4,ASSQGQGYANEKLF
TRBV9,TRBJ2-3,ASSVRSSGSVDTQY
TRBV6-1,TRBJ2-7,ASSGSRTGGWYEQY
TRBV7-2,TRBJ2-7,ASSPQGTAYEQY